This TCR beta chain came from a study of blood T cell repertoires in COVID-19. Study details: Samples came from the United States, Italy and Spain, spanning acute and convalescent COVID-19. Sample material is recorded as cDNA or gDNA derived from T cells, B-cell-depleted T cells, or PBMCs.

Germline values: CDR1 SGDLS, CDR2 YYNGEE. The CDR3 is 15 amino acids. Trimming left V 0 bases short and J 0 bases short, with 7 bases between. Under the authors' procedure: Scientists estimated how many nucleated cells there were by amplifying reference gene primers. Only in-frame clones appear in the TCRdb table, and some are missing; sequencing was by immunoSEQ multiplex PCR. V, J and clone size are those of that table, while D and trimming were read from the DNA. The sample lists some 240,000 clones, 80% to 90% occurring once. The TCR was taken from a woman aged 40 to 50 who had recovered from COVID-19. The sequenced sample was peripheral blood. This chain joins TRBV9 and TRBJ1-3; D call uncertain. CDR3 protein: CASSVGSDSGNTIYF. The CDR3 nucleotides read TGTGCCAGCAGCGTAGGGTCAGACTCTGGAAACACCATATATTTT.